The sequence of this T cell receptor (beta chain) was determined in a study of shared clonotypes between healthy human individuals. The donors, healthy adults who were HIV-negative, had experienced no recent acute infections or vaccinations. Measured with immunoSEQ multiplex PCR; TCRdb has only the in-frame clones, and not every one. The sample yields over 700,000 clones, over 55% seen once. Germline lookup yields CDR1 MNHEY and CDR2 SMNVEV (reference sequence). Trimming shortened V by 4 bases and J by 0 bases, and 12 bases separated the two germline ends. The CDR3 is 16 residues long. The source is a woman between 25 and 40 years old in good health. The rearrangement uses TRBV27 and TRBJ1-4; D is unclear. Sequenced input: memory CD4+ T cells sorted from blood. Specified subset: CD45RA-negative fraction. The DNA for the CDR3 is TGTGCCAGCAGTTCATTTTACGTTACAACTAATGAAAAACTGTTTTTT. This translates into CASSSFYVTTNEKLFF.